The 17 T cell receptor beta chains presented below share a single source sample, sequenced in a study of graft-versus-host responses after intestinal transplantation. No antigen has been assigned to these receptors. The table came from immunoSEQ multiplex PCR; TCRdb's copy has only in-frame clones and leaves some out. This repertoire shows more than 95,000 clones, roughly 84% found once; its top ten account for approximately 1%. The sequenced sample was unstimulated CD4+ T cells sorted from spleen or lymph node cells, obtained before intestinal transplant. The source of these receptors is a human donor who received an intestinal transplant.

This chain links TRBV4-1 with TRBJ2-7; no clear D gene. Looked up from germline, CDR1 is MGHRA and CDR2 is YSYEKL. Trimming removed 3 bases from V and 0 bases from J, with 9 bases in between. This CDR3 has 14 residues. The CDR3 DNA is TGCGCCAGCAGCCACCCAGGCCTCTCCTACGAGCAGTACTTC. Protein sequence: CASSHPGLSYEQYF.

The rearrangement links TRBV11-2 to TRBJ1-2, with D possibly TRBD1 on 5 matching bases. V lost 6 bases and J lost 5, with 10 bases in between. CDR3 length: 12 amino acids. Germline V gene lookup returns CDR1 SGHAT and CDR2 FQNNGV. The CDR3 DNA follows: TGTGCCAGCAGGCGGGGACCTTATGGCTACACCTTC. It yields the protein CASRRGPYGYTF.

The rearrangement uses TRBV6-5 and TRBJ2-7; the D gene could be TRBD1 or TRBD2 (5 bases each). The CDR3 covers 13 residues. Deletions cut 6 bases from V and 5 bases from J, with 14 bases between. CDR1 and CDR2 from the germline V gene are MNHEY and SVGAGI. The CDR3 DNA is TGTGCCAGCAGGATTCCAGGGACGGACGAGCAGTACTTC. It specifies CASRIPGTDEQYF.

The CDR3 region has the DNA TGCGCCAGCAGGACCGCAGGAGGCACAGATACGCAGTATTTT. It specifies CASRTAGGTDTQYF. V gene TRBV5-1 combines with J gene TRBJ2-3; D unclear. Trimming pared 5 bases from V and 1 base from J, leaving 11 bases between. The germline gives CDR1 SGHRS, CDR2 YFSETQ. This CDR3 region has 14 residues.

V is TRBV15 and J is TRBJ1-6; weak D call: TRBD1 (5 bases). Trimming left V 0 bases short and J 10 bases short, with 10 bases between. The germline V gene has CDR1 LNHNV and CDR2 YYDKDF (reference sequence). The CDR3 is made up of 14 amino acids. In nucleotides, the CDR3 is TGTGCCACCAGCAGAGATCCGGGGGGGTCACCCCTCCACTTT. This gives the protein CATSRDPGGSPLHF.

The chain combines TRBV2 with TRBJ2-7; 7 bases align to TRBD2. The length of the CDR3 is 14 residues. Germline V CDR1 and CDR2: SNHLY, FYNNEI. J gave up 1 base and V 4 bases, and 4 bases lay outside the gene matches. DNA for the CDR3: TGTGCCAGCAGTGGAAGCGGGGTATCCTACGAGCAGTACTTC. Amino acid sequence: CASSGSGVSYEQYF.

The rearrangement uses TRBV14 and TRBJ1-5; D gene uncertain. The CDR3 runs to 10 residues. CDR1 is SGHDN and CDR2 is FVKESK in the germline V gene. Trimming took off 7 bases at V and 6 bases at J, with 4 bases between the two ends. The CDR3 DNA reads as TGTGCCAGCAAAGGTCAGCCCCAGCATTTT. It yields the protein CASKGQPQHF.

CDR3 DNA sequence: TGCGCCAGCAGCCGGCTACAAAAAAAGGAACGGCAGGGCGTGGGTGGCTACACCTTC. Its translation is CASSRLQKKERQGVGGYTF. This sequence joins TRBV5-1 and TRBJ1-2, with D possibly TRBD1 on 5 matching bases. Germline CDR1 and CDR2: SGHRS and YFSETQ. V lost 4 bases to trimming and J lost 7 bases, with 32 bases between them. This CDR3 comprises 19 residues.

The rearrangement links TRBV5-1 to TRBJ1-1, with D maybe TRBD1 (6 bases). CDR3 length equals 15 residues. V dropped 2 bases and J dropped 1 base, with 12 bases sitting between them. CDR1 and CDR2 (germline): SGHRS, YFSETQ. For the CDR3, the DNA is TGCGCCAGCAGCTTAATGGCAGGGGCGAACACTGAAGCTTTCTTT. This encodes CASSLMAGANTEAFF.

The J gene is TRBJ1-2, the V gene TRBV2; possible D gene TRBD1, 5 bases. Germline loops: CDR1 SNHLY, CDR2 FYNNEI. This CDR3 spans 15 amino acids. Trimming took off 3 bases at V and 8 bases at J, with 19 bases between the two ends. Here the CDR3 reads CASSDMGSRAEGYTF. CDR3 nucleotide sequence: TGTGCCAGCAGTGATATGGGGTCCAGGGCGGAGGGCTACACCTTC.

The CDR3 DNA reads TGTGCCAGCAGTGTGTCGGGGACAGGGGCCTACGAGCAGTACTTC. The encoded protein is CASSVSGTGAYEQYF. The chain uses TRBV25-1 and TRBJ2-7; 10 nucleotides agree with TRBD1. The trim removed 4 bases at V and 2 bases at J, leaving 5 bases unmatched. Germline V gene lookup returns CDR1 MGHDK and CDR2 SYGVNS. The CDR3 has 15 residues.

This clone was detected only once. The CDR3 here is CASSFPGMTGGSNQPQHF. CDR3 bases: TGCGCCAGCAGCTTCCCTGGGATGACCGGGGGGAGCAATCAGCCCCAGCATTTT. The chain joins TRBV5-1 to TRBJ1-5; weak D call: TRBD1 (5 bases). CDR1 SGHRS and CDR2 YFSETQ come from the germline V gene. The V and J ends lost 2 bases and 1 base respectively, with 19 bases between them. CDR3 length: 18 amino acids.

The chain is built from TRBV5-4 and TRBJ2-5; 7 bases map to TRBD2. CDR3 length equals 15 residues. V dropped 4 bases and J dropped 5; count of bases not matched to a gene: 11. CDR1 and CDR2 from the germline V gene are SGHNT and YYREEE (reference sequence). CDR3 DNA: TGTGCCAGCAGCCCGGGGACTACGCCCCGGGAGACCCAGTACTTC. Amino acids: CASSPGTTPRETQYF.

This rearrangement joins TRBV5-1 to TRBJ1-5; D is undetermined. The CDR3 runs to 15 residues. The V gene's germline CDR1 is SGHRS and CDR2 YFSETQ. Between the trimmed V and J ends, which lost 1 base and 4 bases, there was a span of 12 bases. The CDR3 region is CASSLLPGGNQPQHF. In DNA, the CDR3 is TGCGCCAGCAGCTTGTTGCCAGGCGGTAATCAGCCCCAGCATTTT.

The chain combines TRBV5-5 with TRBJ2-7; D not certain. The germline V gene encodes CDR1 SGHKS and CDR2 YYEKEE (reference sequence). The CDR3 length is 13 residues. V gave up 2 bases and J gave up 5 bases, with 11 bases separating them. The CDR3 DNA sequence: TGTGCCAGCAGCTTTGTCGCTACCCACGAGCAGTACTTC. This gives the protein CASSFVATHEQYF.

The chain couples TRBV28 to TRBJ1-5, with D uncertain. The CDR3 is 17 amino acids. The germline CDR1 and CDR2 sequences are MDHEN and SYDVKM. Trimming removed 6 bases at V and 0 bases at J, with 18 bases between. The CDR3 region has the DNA TGTGCCAGCAGCCCTAGACCGGGCTTTTATAGCAATCAGCCCCAGCATTTT. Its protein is CASSPRPGFYSNQPQHF.

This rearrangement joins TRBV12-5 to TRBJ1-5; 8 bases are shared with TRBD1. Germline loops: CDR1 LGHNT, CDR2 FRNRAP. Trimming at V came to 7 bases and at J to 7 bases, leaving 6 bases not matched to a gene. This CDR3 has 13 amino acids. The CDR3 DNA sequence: TGTGCTAGTGCCCGGGACAGGTTCCAGCCCCAGCATTTT. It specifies CASARDRFQPQHF. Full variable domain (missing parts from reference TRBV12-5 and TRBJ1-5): DARVTQTPRHKVTEMGQEVTMRCQPILGHNTVFWYRQTMMQGLELLAYFRNRAPLDDSGMPKDRFSAEMPDATLATLKIQPSEPRDSAVYFCASARDRFQPQHFGDGTRLSIL.